Following are 9 T cell receptor beta chains from one sample sequenced in a study of cytomegalovirus exposure and HLA in healthy donors. The PCR made use of 60 Vbeta and 13 Jbeta primers. Clones were read by immunoSEQ multiplex PCR, and TCRdb kept only the in-frame ones, dropping some. Of about 96,000 clones in the sample, 65% to 85% were seen once. The sequencing input was PBMCs. Every receptor here comes from a man aged 30 to 39 in good health and CMV-seronegative.

CDR3 sequence: CASRTPGDRAYGYTF. The CDR3 DNA sequence: TGTGCCAGCAGGACTCCCGGGGACAGGGCCTATGGCTACACCTTC. The rearrangement joins TRBV6-5 to TRBJ1-2; 9 nucleotides align to TRBD1. With V trimmed by 6 bases and J by 4 bases, 9 bases remained unmatched. Germline CDR1 reads MNHEY; CDR2 reads SVGAGI. The CDR3 sequence is 15 residues long.

V gene TRBV13 combines with J gene TRBJ2-6, with D possibly TRBD2 on 5 matching bases. This CDR3 comprises 16 residues. The germline V gene has CDR1 PRHDT and CDR2 FYEKMQ (reference sequence). Trimming removed 0 bases from V and 2 bases from J, with 8 bases in between. The CDR3 region is CASSLGQEAGANVLTF. Here the CDR3 DNA reads TGTGCCAGCAGCTTAGGGCAGGAGGCTGGGGCCAACGTCCTGACTTTC.

The chain combines TRBV4-2 with TRBJ1-4, with 8 bases identical to TRBD1. The CDR3 has 18 amino acids. Germline loops: CDR1 LGHNA, CDR2 YNFKEQ. The V gene end was trimmed by 1 base and the J gene end by 7 bases; junction bases not matched to a gene: 14. CDR3 DNA sequence: TGTGCCAGCAGCCAAGCTGGGTTAAACAGGGGGATAGGTGAAAAACTGTTTTTT. Its protein product is CASSQAGLNRGIGEKLFF.

The rearrangement joins TRBV5-6 to TRBJ1-6; TRBD1 is a possible D gene (5 bases). This CDR3 has 15 amino acids. With 4 bases removed from V and 3 bases from J, the gap between germline ends came to 11 bases. Germline values: CDR1 SGHDT, CDR2 YYEEEE. The CDR3 DNA is TGTGCCAGCAGCCTGCGGGACGTCTATAATTCACCCCTCCACTTT. Its protein is CASSLRDVYNSPLHF.

The V and J genes are TRBV10-2 and TRBJ1-5, with unresolved D. The ends were cut back, 4 bases at V and 2 bases at J, with 3 bases in the middle. Germline V gives CDR1 WSHSY, CDR2 SAAADI. The length of the CDR3 is 12 residues. The CDR3 here is CASSAGNQPQHF. CDR3 nucleotides: TGCGCCAGCAGTGCGGGCAATCAGCCCCAGCATTTT.

The table lists this clone with a few counts. This chain connects TRBV5-1 to TRBJ1-2; 11 bases match TRBD1. The germline V gene encodes CDR1 SGHRS and CDR2 YFSETQ. This CDR3 spans 14 amino acids. V trimming: 5 bases; J trimming: 8 bases; junction bases outside the gene matches: 8. This CDR3 is CASSPGQGARGYTF. For the CDR3, the DNA is TGCGCCAGCAGTCCTGGACAGGGGGCTCGAGGCTACACCTTC.

This clone was seen more than once but under ten times. The rearrangement uses TRBV7-2 and TRBJ1-4; the D is unclear. This CDR3 has 16 amino acids. V shed 5 bases and J shed 2 bases, with 15 bases lying between them. The germline gives CDR1 SGHTA, CDR2 FQGNSA. This chain's CDR3 is CASSKLPRRTNEKLFF. The CDR3 DNA follows: TGTGCCAGCAGCAAACTCCCCCGGAGGACTAATGAAAAACTGTTTTTT.

This rearrangement joins TRBV28 to TRBJ1-6, with D uncertain. The ends were cut back, 2 bases at V and 10 bases at J, with 12 bases in the middle. The length of the CDR3 is 14 residues. Per the germline V gene, CDR1 is MDHEN and CDR2 is SYDVKM. The CDR3 is CASSLPDGGSPLHF. DNA for the CDR3: TGTGCCAGCAGTTTACCCGATGGAGGATCACCCCTCCACTTT.

The chain couples TRBV14 to TRBJ1-6, with D possibly being TRBD1 (5 bases). Germline V gives CDR1 SGHDN, CDR2 FVKESK. The CDR3 consists of 14 residues. Deletions cut 1 base from V and 11 bases from J, with 12 bases between. DNA for the CDR3: TGTGCCAGCAGCCAAGCGGGGGTTCGGGCACCCCTCCACTTT. Amino acids: CASSQAGVRAPLHF.